The present entry profiles one T cell receptor beta chain with its context. With 0 bases clipped from V and 2 bases from J, the junction kept 4 bases outside the gene matches. Germline lookup yields CDR1 SEHNR and CDR2 FQNEAQ (reference sequence). This CDR3 has 17 residues. Sequenced by immunoSEQ multiplex PCR; TCRdb stores in-frame clones only, minus some. This sample yields about 38,000 clones, of which 90% are seen a single time; over 0.45% belongs to the top ten. The sample comes from a study of T cell changes during pregnancy in multiple sclerosis. The genes are TRBV7-9 and TRBJ2-6; TRBD1 agrees at 7 bases. Sequenced material: CD4+ T cells from peripheral blood mononuclear cells, taken in the second trimester of pregnancy. This TCR was recovered from a female donor with multiple sclerosis, enrolled in a pregnancy study. The CDR3 DNA sequence: TGTGCCAGCAGCTTAGCGACAGGGACGGCTGGGGCCAACGTCCTGACTTTC. It specifies CASSLATGTAGANVLTF.